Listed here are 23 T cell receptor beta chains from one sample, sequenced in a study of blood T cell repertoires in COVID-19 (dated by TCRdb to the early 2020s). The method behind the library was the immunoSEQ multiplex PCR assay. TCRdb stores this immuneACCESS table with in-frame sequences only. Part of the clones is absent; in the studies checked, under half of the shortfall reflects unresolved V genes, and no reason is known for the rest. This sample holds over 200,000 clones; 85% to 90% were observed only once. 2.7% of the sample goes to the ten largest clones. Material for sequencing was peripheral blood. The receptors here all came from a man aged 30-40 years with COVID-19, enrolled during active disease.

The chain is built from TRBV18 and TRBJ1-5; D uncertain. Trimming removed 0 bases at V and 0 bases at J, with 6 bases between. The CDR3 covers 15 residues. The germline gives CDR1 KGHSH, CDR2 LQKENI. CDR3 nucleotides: TGTGCCAGCTCACCACCAAGCCTTAGCAATCAGCCCCAGCATTTT. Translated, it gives CASSPPSLSNQPQHF. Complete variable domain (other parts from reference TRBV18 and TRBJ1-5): NAGVMQNPRHLVRRRGQEARLRCSPMKGHSHVYWYRQLPEEGLKFMVYLQKENIIDESGMPKERFSAEFPKEGPSILRIQQVVRGDSAAYFCASSPPSLSNQPQHFGDGTRLSIL.

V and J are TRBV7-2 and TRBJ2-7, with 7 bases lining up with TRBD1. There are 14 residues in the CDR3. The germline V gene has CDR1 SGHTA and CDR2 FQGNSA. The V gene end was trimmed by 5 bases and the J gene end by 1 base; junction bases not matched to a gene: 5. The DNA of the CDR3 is TGTGCCAGCAGCGAAAACAGGGGTTCCTACGAGCAGTACTTC. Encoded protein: CASSENRGSYEQYF. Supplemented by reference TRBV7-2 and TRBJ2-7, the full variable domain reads GAGVSQSPSNKVTEKGKDVELRCDPISGHTALYWYRQSLGQGLEFLIYFQGNSAPDKSGLPSDRFSAERTGGSVSTLTIQRTQQEDSAVYLCASSENRGSYEQYFGPGTRLTVT.

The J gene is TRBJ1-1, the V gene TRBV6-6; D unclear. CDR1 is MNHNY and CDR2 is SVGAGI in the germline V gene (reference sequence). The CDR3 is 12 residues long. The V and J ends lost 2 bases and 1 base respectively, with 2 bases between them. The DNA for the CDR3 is TGTGCCAGCAGTTACCGGAACACTGAAGCTTTCTTT. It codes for CASSYRNTEAFF.

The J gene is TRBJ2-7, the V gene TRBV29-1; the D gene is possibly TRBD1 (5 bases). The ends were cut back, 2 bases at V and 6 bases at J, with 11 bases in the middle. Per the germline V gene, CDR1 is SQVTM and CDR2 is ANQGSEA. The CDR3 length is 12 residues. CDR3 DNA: TGCAGCGTTGAAAGGGGATATACCGAGCAGTACTTC. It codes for CSVERGYTEQYF.

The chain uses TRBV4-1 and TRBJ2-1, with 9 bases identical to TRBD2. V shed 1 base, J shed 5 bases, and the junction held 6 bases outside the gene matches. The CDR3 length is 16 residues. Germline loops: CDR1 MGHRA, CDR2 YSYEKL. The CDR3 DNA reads TGCGCCAGCAGCCAAGGTCCGGGACTAGCAAACAATGAGCAGTTCTTC. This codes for CASSQGPGLANNEQFF.

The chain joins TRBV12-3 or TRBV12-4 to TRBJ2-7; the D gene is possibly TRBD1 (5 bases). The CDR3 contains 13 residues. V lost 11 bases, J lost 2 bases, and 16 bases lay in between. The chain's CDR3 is CAPERQGAYEQYF. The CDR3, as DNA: TGTGCCCCCGAGAGGCAGGGTGCCTACGAGCAGTACTTC.

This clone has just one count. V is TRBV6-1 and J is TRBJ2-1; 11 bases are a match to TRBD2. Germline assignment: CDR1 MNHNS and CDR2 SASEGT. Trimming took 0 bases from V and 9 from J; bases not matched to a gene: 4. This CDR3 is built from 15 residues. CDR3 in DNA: TGTGCCAGCAGTGAAGCTAGCGGGGGGGCCTTTGAGCAGTTCTTC. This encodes CASSEASGGAFEQFF.

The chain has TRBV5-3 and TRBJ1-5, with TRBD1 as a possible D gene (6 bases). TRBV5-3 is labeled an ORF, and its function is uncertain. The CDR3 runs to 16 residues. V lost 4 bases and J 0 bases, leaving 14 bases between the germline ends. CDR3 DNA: TGTGCCAGAAGCCTCTACGACAGGATTAGCAATCAGCCCCAGCATTTT. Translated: CARSLYDRISNQPQHF.

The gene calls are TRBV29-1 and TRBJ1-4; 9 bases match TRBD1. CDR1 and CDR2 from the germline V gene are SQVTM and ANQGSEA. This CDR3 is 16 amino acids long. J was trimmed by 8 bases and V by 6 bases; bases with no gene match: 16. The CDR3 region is CSVRGQGPLSEEKLFF. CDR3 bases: TGCAGCGTGAGAGGACAGGGGCCCCTTTCTGAGGAAAAACTGTTTTTT.

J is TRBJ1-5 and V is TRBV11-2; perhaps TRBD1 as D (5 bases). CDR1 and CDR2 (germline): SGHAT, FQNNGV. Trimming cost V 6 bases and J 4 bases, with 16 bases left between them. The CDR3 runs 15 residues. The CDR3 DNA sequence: TGTGCCAGCAGTCGGGAAGGGGAGGGGAATCAGCCCCAGCATTTT. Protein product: CASSREGEGNQPQHF.

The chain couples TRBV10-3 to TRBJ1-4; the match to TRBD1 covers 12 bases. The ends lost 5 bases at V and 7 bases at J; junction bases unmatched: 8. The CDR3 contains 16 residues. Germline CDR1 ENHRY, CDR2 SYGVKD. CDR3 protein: CAISPGQGANREKLFF. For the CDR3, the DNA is TGTGCCATCAGTCCGGGACAGGGGGCGAATCGTGAAAAACTGTTTTTT.

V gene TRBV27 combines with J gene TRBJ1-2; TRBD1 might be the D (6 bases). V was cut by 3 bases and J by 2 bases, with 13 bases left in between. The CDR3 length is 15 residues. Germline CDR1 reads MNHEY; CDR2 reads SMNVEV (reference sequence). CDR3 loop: CASSFTGFSNYGYTF. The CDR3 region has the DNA TGTGCCAGCAGTTTTACAGGGTTCTCCAACTATGGCTACACCTTC.

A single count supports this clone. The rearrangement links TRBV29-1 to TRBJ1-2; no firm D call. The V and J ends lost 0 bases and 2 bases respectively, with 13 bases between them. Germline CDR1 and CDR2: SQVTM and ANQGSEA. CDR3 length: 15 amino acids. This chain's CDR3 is CSVEDPRGQNYGYTF. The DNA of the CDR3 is TGCAGCGTTGAAGATCCCCGCGGGCAGAACTATGGCTACACCTTC. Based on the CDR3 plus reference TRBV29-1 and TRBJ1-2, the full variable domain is SAVISQKPSRDICQRGTSLTIQCQVDSQVTMMFWYRQQPGQSLTLIATANQGSEATYESGFVIDKFPISRPNLTFSTLTVSNMSPEDSSIYLCSVEDPRGQNYGYTFGSGTRLTVV.

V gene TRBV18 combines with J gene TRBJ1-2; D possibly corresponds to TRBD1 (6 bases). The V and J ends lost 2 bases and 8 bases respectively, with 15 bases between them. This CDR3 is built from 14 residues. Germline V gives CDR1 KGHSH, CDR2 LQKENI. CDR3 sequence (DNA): TGTGCCAGCTCACCAGCCCAGGGGACCGGAGGCTACACCTTC. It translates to CASSPAQGTGGYTF.

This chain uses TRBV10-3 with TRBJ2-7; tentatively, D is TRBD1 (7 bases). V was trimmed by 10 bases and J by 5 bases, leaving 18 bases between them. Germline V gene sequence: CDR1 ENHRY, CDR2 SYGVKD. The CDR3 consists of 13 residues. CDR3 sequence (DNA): TGTGCCACCGGACCCAGGGGGGAAGACGAGCAGTACTTC. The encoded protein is CATGPRGEDEQYF.

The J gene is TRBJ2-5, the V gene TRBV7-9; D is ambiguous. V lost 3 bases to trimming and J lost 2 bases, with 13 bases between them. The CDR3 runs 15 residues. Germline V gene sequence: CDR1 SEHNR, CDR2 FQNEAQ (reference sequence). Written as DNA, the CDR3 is TGTGCCAGCAGCTTTCAGTCCACAGTACAAGAGACCCAGTACTTC. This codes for CASSFQSTVQETQYF.

The CDR3, as DNA: TGTGCCAGCAGCCCGGACAGGGCAATCACCTACGAGCAGTACTTC. Translated, it gives CASSPDRAITYEQYF. V is TRBV7-9 and J is TRBJ2-7; 8 positions agree with TRBD1. Trimming cost V 5 bases and J 2 bases; bases outside gene matches: 8. The CDR3 extends over 15 amino acids. Germline assignment: CDR1 SEHNR and CDR2 FQNEAQ (reference sequence).

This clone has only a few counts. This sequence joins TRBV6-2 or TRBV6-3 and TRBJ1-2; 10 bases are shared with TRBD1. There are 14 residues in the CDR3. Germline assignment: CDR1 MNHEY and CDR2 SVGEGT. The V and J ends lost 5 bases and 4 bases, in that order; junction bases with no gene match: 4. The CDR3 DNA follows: TGTGCCAGCAGTGACAGGGGGCATGGCTATGGCTACACCTTC. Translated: CASSDRGHGYGYTF.

The CDR3 reads CASSRYRGPSTEAFF. The CDR3, as DNA: TGCGCCAGCAGCCGGTACAGGGGGCCGAGCACTGAAGCTTTCTTT. The chain couples TRBV4-1 to TRBJ1-1; 9 bases fit TRBD1. V lost 4 bases and J lost 4; bases outside the gene matches: 7. The germline gives CDR1 MGHRA, CDR2 YSYEKL. The CDR3 extends over 15 amino acids.

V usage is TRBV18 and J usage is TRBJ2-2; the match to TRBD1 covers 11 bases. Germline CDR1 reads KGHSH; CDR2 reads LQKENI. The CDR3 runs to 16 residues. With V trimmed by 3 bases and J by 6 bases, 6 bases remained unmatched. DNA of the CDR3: TGTGCCAGCTCACCCACTCCGGGACAGGGGGCCGGGGAGCTGTTTTTT. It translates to CASSPTPGQGAGELFF.

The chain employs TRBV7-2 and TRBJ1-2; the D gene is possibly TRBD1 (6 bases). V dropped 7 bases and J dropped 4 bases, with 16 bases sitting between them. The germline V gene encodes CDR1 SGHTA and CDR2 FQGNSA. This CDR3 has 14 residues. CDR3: CASKLSGGSYGYTF. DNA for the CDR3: TGTGCCAGCAAACTCTCGGGGGGCAGCTATGGCTACACCTTC. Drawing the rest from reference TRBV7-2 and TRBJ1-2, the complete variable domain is GAGVSQSPSNKVTEKGKDVELRCDPISGHTALYWYRQSLGQGLEFLIYFQGNSAPDKSGLPSDRFSAERTGGSVSTLTIQRTQQEDSAVYLCASKLSGGSYGYTFGSGTRLTVV.

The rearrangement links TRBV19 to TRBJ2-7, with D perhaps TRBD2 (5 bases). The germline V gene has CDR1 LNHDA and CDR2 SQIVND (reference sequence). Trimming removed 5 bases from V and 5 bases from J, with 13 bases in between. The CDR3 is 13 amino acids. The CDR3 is CASSPLRGNEQYF. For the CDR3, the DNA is TGTGCCAGTAGTCCCCTCCGGGGAAACGAGCAGTACTTC.

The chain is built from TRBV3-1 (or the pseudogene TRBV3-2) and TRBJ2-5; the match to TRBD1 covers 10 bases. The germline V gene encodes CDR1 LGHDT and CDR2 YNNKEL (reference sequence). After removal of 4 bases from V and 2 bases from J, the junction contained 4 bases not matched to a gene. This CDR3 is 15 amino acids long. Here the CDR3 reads CASSPGQGWQETQYF. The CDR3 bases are TGTGCCAGCAGCCCGGGACAGGGGTGGCAAGAGACCCAGTACTTC.